The clone carrying this T cell receptor beta chain was found many times. Each CDR3 protein is one row after TCRdb ran MiXCR on the 5' RACE reads. The sample has 6,000 to 8,500 distinct CDR3 sequences; over 7.5% are singletons. Germline V gene data show CDR1 as SGDLS and CDR2 as YYNGEE. CDR3 length: 16 residues. Between the trimmed V and J ends, which lost 0 bases and 2 bases, there was a span of 14 bases. This sample was included in a study of CD8 T cells in ankylosing spondylitis. V gene TRBV9 combines with J gene TRBJ2-5, with D tentatively TRBD2 (6 bases). This clonotype originated in a male donor with ankylosing spondylitis or in good health (not recorded which). Sequencing was performed on blood, either unsorted or a sorted T cell fraction (not recorded which). CDR3 amino acids: CASSVGGSGEQETQYF. The DNA for the CDR3 is TGTGCCAGCAGCGTAGGAGGTAGCGGAGAACAAGAGACCCAGTACTTC.